This is a list of T cell receptor beta chains from one sample in a study of cytomegalovirus exposure and HLA in healthy donors. The repertoire was sequenced with immunoSEQ multiplex PCR; TCRdb's copy has only in-frame clones and lacks some. The sample consists of approximately 220,000 clones, over 65% of them appearing once. The sample comprised PBMCs. The receptor set was obtained from a man younger than 30 in good health and CMV-seronegative. Both conserved end residues are part of each CDR3. D genes are given only for firm matches. Where a row states a size, it is once, few, many or the class of an expanded clone; other rows omit it.

j_gene,len,v_gene,abundance,d_gene,CDR3nt,CDR3aa
TRBJ1-2,16,TRBV15,-,-,TGTGCCACCAGCAGAGATCGTCAGGGATTTAACTATGGCTACACCTTC,CATSRDRQGFNYGYTF
TRBJ2-7,14,TRBV7-9,-,TRBD1,TGTTCCAGCAGCCCGCTGCAGGGGGCTTACGAGCAGTACTTC,CSSSPLQGAYEQYF
TRBJ2-2,16,TRBV18,-,-,TGTGCCAGCTCAGGCCTGAGTGCGGTTAACACCGGGGAGCTGTTTTTT,CASSGLSAVNTGELFF
TRBJ2-2,14,TRBV29-1,-,TRBD2,TGCAGCGCCGGACTAGCGGGGGGTTCAAGGGAGCTGTTTTTT,CSAGLAGGSRELFF
TRBJ2-1,16,TRBV5-1,-,-,TGCGCCAGCAGCTTGTTGCCGGGAGACCAAGGGGATGAGCAGTTCTTC,CASSLLPGDQGDEQFF
TRBJ1-2,13,TRBV12-5,-,-,TGTGCTAGTGGCGAGCGGGGGGTTTATGGCTACACCTTC,CASGERGVYGYTF
TRBJ2-7,12,TRBV6-1,once,-,TGTGCCAGCACCTACGAGGTATACGAGCAGTACTTC,CASTYEVYEQYF
TRBJ2-7,12,TRBV7-6,-,-,TGTGCCAGCTCCGTTGGGGGCCCCGAGCAGTACTTC,CASSVGGPEQYF
TRBJ1-5,16,TRBV4-1,-,TRBD1,TGCGCCAGCAGCCAAGATCCCGGACAGGGGAATCAGCCCCAGCATTTT,CASSQDPGQGNQPQHF
TRBJ1-1,13,TRBV5-1,-,TRBD1,TGCGCCAGCACCAGCAGGGGGGACACTGAAGCTTTCTTT,CASTSRGDTEAFF